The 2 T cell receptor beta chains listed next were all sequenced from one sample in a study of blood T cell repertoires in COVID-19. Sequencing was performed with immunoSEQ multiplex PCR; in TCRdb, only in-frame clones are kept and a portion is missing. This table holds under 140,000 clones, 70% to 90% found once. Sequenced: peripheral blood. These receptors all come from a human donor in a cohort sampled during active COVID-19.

The DNA of the CDR3 is TGTGCCAGCAGCCAACTGGACAGGGCCGGGGAGCTGTTTTTT. Translated, it gives CASSQLDRAGELFF. The chain links TRBV3-1 (or the pseudogene TRBV3-2) to TRBJ2-2; 8 bases map to TRBD1. Germline assignment: CDR1 LGHDT and CDR2 YNNKEL (reference sequence). The V gene end was trimmed by 2 bases and the J gene end by 6 bases; junction bases not matched to a gene: 2. The CDR3 covers 14 residues.

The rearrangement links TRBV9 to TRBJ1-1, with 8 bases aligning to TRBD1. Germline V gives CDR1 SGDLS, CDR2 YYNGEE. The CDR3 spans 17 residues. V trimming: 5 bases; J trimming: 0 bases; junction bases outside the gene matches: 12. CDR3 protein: CASSPSGGPNMNTEAFF. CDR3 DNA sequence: TGTGCCAGCAGTCCTTCAGGGGGCCCTAATATGAACACTGAAGCTTTCTTT.